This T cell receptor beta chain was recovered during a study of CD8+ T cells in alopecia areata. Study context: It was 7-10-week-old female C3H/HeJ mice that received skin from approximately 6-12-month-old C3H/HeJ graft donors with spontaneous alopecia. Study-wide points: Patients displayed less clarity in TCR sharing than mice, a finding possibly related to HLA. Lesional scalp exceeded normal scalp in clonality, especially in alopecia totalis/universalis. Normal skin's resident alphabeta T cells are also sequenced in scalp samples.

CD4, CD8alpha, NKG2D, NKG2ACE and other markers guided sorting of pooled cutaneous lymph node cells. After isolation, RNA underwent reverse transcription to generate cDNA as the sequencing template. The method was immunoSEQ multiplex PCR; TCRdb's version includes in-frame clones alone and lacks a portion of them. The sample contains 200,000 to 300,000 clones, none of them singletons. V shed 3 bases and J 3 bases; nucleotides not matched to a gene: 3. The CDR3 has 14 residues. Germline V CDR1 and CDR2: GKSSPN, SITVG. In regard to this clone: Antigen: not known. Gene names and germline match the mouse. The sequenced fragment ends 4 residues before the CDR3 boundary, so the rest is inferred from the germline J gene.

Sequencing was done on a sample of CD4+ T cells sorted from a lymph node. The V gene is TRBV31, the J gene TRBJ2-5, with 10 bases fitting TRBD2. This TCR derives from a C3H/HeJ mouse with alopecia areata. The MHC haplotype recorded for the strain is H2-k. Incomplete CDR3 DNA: TGTGCCTGGAGGCTGGGGGGGCGTCAAGAC. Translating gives CAWRLGGRQD. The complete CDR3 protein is CAWRLGGRQDTQYF.